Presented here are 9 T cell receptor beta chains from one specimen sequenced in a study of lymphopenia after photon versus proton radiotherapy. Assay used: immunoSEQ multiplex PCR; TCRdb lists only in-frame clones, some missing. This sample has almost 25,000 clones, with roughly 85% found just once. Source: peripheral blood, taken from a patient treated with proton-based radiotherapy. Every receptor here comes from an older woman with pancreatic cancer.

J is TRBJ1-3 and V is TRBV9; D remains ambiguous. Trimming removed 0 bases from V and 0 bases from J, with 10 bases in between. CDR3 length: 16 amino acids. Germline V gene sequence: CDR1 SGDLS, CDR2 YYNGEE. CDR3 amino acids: CASSVGLPRSGNTIYF. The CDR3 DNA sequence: TGTGCCAGCAGCGTAGGGCTGCCGCGCTCTGGAAACACCATATATTTT.

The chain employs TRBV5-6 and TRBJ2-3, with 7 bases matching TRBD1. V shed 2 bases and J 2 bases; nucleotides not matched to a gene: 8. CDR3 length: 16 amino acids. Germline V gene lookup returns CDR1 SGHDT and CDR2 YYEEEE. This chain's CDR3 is CASSLNSGGFTDTQYF. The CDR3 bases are TGTGCCAGCAGCTTAAACTCAGGGGGTTTCACAGATACGCAGTATTTT.

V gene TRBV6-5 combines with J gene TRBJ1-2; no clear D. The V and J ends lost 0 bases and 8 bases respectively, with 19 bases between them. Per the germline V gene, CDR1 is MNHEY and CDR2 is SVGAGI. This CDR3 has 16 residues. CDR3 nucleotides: TGTGCCAGCAGTTACTCTCAAGAGACACATTTTTACGGCTACACCTTC. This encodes CASSYSQETHFYGYTF.

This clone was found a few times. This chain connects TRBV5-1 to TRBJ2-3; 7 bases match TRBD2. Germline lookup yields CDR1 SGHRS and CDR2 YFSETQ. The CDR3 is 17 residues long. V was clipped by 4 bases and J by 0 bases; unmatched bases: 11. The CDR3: CASSLGLLATSTDTQYF. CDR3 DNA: TGCGCCAGCAGCCTCGGGCTACTAGCGACTAGCACAGATACGCAGTATTTT.

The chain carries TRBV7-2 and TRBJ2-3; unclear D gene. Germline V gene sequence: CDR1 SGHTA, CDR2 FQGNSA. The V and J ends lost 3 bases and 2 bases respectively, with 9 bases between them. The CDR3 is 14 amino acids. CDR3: CASSFSTPTDTQYF. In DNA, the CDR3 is TGTGCCAGCAGCTTCTCGACACCCACAGATACGCAGTATTTT.

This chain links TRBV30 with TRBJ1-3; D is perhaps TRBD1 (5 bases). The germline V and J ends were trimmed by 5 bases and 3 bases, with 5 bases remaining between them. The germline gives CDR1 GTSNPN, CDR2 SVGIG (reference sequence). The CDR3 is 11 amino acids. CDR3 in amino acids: CAWDSGNTIYF. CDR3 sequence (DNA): TGTGCCTGGGACAGTGGAAACACCATATATTTT.

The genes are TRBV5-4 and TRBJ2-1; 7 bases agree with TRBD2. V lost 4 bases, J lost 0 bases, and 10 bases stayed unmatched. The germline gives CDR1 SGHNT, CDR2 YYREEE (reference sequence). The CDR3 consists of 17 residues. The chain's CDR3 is CASSRGFGGSSYNEQFF. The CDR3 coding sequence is TGTGCCAGCAGCCGGGGTTTCGGCGGGAGCTCCTACAATGAGCAGTTCTTC.

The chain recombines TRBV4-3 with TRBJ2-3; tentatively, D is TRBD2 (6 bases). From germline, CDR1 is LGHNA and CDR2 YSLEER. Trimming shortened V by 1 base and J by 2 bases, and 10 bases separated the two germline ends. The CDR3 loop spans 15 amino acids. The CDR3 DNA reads TGCGCCAGCAGCCAAGGGGGGGACCTCACAGATACGCAGTATTTT. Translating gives CASSQGGDLTDTQYF.

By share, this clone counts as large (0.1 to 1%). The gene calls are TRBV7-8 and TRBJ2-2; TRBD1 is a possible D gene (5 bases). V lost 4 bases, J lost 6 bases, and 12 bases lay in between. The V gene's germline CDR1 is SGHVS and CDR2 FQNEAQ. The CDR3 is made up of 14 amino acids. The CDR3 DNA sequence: TGTGCCAGCAGCTCTCAATCAGGGTCCGGGGAGCTGTTTTTT. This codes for CASSSQSGSGELFF.